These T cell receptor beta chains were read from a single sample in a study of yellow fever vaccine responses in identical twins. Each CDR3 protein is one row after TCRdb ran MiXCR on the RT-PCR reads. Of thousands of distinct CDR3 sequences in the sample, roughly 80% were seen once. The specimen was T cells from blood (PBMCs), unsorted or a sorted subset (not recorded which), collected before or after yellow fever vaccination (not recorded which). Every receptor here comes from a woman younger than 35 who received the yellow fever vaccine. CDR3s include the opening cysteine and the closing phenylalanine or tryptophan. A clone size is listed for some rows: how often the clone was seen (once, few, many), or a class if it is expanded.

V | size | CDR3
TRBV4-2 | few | CASSQDLGSYNEQFF
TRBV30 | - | CAWSVGAYEQYF
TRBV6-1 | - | CASSRTGENEQFF
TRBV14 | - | CASSQVAVETETQYF
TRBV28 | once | CASRTGQTYEQYF
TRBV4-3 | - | CASSQDQGSPLHF
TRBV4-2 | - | CASSQEGATDTQYF
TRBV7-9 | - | CASSGPGLEQFF
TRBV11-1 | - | CASSLALNNEQFF
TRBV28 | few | CASMWGRNGQETQYF
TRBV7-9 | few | CASMGGRTYEQYF
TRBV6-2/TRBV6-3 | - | CASSYAEGTYNEQFF
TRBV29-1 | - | CSVGILNTGELFF
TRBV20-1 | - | CSARDQTEVDQPQHF
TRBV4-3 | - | CASSQDQGQPFYEQYF
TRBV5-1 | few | CASSSSGYSSYNEQFF
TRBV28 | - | CASSFSGSPNNEQFF
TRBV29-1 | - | CSVEGLADDYEQYF
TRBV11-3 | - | CASSFSGTAVFEQYF
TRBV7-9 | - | CASSLSPSPSGELFF
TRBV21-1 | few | CASSKVHRSYEQYF
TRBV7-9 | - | CASSLSTAWGVYEQYF
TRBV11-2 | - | CASSLLAGNNEQFF
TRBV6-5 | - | CASSYDSSYEQYF
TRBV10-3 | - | CAISEALTDGYTF
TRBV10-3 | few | CATSTMNTEAFF
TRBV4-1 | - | CASSQAREQYF
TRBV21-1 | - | CASSKLDEKLFF
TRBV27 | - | CTSSLTGPTDTQYF
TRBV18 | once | CASPLGDSYNEQFF
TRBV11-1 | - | CASSFRDNYEQYF
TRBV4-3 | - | CASSQLKGAGADEQFF
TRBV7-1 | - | CASSSGPSGALKPYNEQFF
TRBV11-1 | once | CASSPFRDGQNTQETQYF
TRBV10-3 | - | CAISESPGAQEAFF
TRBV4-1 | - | CASSEGTSGVDTQYF
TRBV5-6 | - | CASSLKEGWEKLFF